This paragraph reports one TCR beta chain. This sample stems from a study of blood T cell repertoires in COVID-19. In the authors' workflow: Amplification from reference gene primers served as the basis for estimated nucleated cell counts. Generated by immunoSEQ multiplex PCR, the TCRdb table keeps only in-frame clones and is missing some. V and J calls and clone size are as listed in that table; D and trimming were resolved from the DNA. The data show more than 450,000 clones, approximately 86% seen once. The ends were cut back, 1 base at V and 3 bases at J, with 16 bases in the middle. The CDR3 contains 16 residues. CDR1 KGHSH and CDR2 LQKENI come from the germline V gene.

This chain connects TRBV18 to TRBJ2-7; D is perhaps TRBD2 (6 bases). This clonotype was obtained from a woman younger than 30 who had recovered from COVID-19. The sequencing sample was made of PBMCs or T cells enriched from blood (not recorded which). CDR3 residues: CASSPQYGGKGYEQYF. In nucleotides, the CDR3 is TGTGCCAGCTCACCACAGTACGGGGGAAAGGGCTACGAGCAGTACTTC. The variable domain in full, with the rest retrieved from reference TRBV18 and TRBJ2-7, is NAGVMQNPRHLVRRRGQEARLRCSPMKGHSHVYWYRQLPEEGLKFMVYLQKENIIDESGMPKERFSAEFPKEGPSILRIQQVVRGDSAAYFCASSPQYGGKGYEQYFGPGTRLTVT.